This TCR beta chain is drawn from a study of T cell repertoires in aging, cancer and after chemotherapy. Study as a whole: Glioblastoma patients receiving temozolomide-based therapy gave paired samples before and after chemotherapy. The study's findings and limits: Loss of evenness, beyond lost richness, contributed to age-related TCR diversity decline in cancer patients.

The germline gives CDR1 SGHTA, CDR2 FQGNSA. The CDR3 is 17 residues long. The junction had 7 bases not matched to a gene; V was cut back by 1 base and J by 1 base. Peripheral blood genomic DNA, not sorted cells or RNA, was the template. TRB rearrangements spanning V, D and J were amplified using mixed TRB-A/B primers. In TCRdb, the multiplex PCR reads were re-called with MiXCR into one record per CDR3 protein. The table includes some 3,600 distinct CDR3 sequences, more than 25% detected once. Of note for this clonotype: Antigen specificity is unknown.

Sequenced: blood. The sequence was obtained from a human donor with a solid tumor. The chain combines TRBV7-2 with TRBJ1-5; TRBD1 aligns across 7 bases. The CDR3 is CASSLGLGTESNQPQHF. In nucleotides, the CDR3 is TGTGCCAGCAGCTTAGGATTAGGGACAGAAAGCAATCAGCCCCAGCATTTT.